The next 19 T cell receptor beta chains were all read from a single sample in a study of blood T cell repertoires in COVID-19. The method was immunoSEQ multiplex PCR; TCRdb's version includes in-frame clones alone and lacks a portion of them. This sample has about 260,000 clones, with about 89% found just once. Specimen: peripheral blood. The source is a woman in her forties or fifties with acute or convalescent COVID-19.

The chain carries TRBV13 and TRBJ2-3; 8 nucleotides match TRBD2. Germline V gene lookup returns CDR1 PRHDT and CDR2 FYEKMQ (reference sequence). The J segment lost 2 bases and the V segment lost 1 base, leaving 8 bases of the junction unmatched. The CDR3 runs to 17 residues. This CDR3 reads CASSLEGAGGATDTQYF. The DNA of the CDR3 is TGTGCCAGCAGCTTAGAAGGCGCGGGAGGAGCCACAGATACGCAGTATTTT.

This chain joins TRBV19 and TRBJ2-7, with 10 bases that match TRBD1. After removal of 3 bases from V and 4 bases from J, the junction contained 6 bases not matched to a gene. In germline, CDR1 is LNHDA, CDR2 SQIVND (reference sequence). The length of the CDR3 is 15 residues. CDR3 protein: CASSIRTGGSYEQYF. CDR3 sequence (DNA): TGTGCCAGTAGTATTCGGACAGGGGGATCATACGAGCAGTACTTC. The full variable domain, its missing parts supplied by reference TRBV19 and TRBJ2-7, is DGGITQSPKYLFRKEGQNVTLSCEQNLNHDAMYWYRQDPGQGLRLIYYSQIVNDFQKGDIAEGYSVSREKKESFPLTVTSAQKNPTAFYLCASSIRTGGSYEQYFGPGTRLTVT.

DNA of the CDR3: TGTGCCAGCAGCTTAGACCTAGCGGGAGGGCCCTACAATGAGCAGTTCTTC. This encodes CASSLDLAGGPYNEQFF. The V gene is TRBV11-2, the J gene TRBJ2-1; 12 bases fit TRBD2. The CDR3 sequence is 17 residues long. From germline, CDR1 is SGHAT and CDR2 FQNNGV. Trimming took 0 bases from V and 2 from J; bases not matched to a gene: 2.

This chain connects TRBV27 to TRBJ1-1; weak D call: TRBD1 (6 bases). V lost 5 bases, J lost 3 bases, and 19 bases lay in between. The CDR3 contains 16 residues. Germline V gene lookup returns CDR1 MNHEY and CDR2 SMNVEV (reference sequence). The CDR3 is CASSRPGTRFDTEAFF. CDR3 bases: TGTGCCAGCAGTCGTCCCGGGACAAGGTTCGACACTGAAGCTTTCTTT.

The genes are TRBV9 and TRBJ1-3; D is possibly TRBD1 (5 bases). The CDR3 is 16 residues long. Trimming stripped 2 bases from V and 4 bases from J, with 16 bases between. Germline-derived CDR1 and CDR2 are SGDLS and YYNGEE. DNA for the CDR3: TGTGCCAGCAGCGTTCAGGGAAAGATGGGAGGAAACACCATATATTTT. Its translation is CASSVQGKMGGNTIYF.

The chain combines TRBV6-5 with TRBJ1-1; D may be TRBD1 (5 bases). The CDR3 is 14 residues long. Germline CDR1 MNHEY, CDR2 SVGAGI. Trimming cost V 6 bases and J 0 bases, with 11 bases left between them. Written as DNA, the CDR3 is TGTGCCAGCAGCTATGAGACAGTGAACACTGAAGCTTTCTTT. Protein: CASSYETVNTEAFF.

This clone was picked up a small number of times. The chain couples TRBV23-1 to TRBJ1-2; 10 nucleotides match TRBD1. TRBV23-1 falls under the ORF class, with uncertain function. The V segment lost 0 bases and the J segment 3 bases; nucleotides outside the gene matches: 1. The CDR3 runs to 15 residues. The DNA of the CDR3 is TGCGCCAGCAGTCAATCGGGGACAGGGGACTATGGCTACACCTTC. Its translation: CASSQSGTGDYGYTF.

In its sample, this clone was seen a few times. The chain combines TRBV6-4 with TRBJ2-1, with D possibly being TRBD2 (7 bases). The germline V and J ends were trimmed by 0 bases and 6 bases, with 15 bases remaining between them. The CDR3 totals 16 residues. Germline V lookup: CDR1 MRHNA, CDR2 SNTAGT. The CDR3 coding sequence is TGTGCCAGCAGTGACTCGGGTGCGGGGGCGGGCAATGAGCAGTTCTTC. Residues: CASSDSGAGAGNEQFF.

This chain connects TRBV9 to TRBJ2-7, with TRBD1 matching over 7 bases. J lost 4 bases, V lost 0 bases, and 7 bases had no gene match. CDR3 length: 15 residues. Germline-derived CDR1 and CDR2 are SGDLS and YYNGEE. CDR3 region: CASSVGERGRYEQYF. The DNA of the CDR3 is TGTGCCAGCAGCGTAGGAGAAAGGGGGCGTTACGAGCAGTACTTC.

V is TRBV7-3 and J is TRBJ1-1; no definite D call. CDR1 and CDR2 from the germline V gene are SGHTA and FQGTGA. The CDR3 loop spans 15 amino acids. Between the trimmed V and J ends, which lost 1 base and 1 base, there was a span of 10 bases. The CDR3 loop reads CASSLKGRGNTEAFF. The CDR3 bases are TGTGCCAGCAGCTTAAAGGGTCGGGGGAACACTGAAGCTTTCTTT. The variable domain in full, with the rest retrieved from reference TRBV7-3 and TRBJ1-1, is GAGVSQTPSNKVTEKGKYVELRCDPISGHTALYWYRQSLGQGPEFLIYFQGTGAADDSGLPNDRFFAVRPEGSVSTLKIQRTERGDSAVYLCASSLKGRGNTEAFFGQGTRLTVV.

V gene TRBV18 combines with J gene TRBJ2-1, with a tentative D call TRBD2 (5 bases). The CDR3 length is 16 residues. Between the trimmed V and J ends, which lost 0 bases and 9 bases, there was a span of 18 bases. CDR1 KGHSH and CDR2 LQKENI come from the germline V gene. The CDR3 coding sequence is TGTGCCAGCTCACCACCAGGGTCCCTAGCTGGGTCTGAGCAGTTCTTC. Amino acids: CASSPPGSLAGSEQFF.

A word on this clone: This CDR3 is also generated by other DNA sequences in the sample. CDR3 loop: CASSIRAGEQFF. The CDR3 DNA follows: TGTGCCAGTAGTATCAGAGCAGGGGAGCAGTTCTTC. The chain combines TRBV19 with TRBJ2-1, with D perhaps TRBD1 (5 bases). The CDR3 is 12 residues long. Germline assignment: CDR1 LNHDA and CDR2 SQIVND (reference sequence). V was shortened by 3 bases and J by 10 bases, with 10 bases between the two germline ends. The whole variable domain, filled in from reference TRBV19 and TRBJ2-1, reads DGGITQSPKYLFRKEGQNVTLSCEQNLNHDAMYWYRQDPGQGLRLIYYSQIVNDFQKGDIAEGYSVSREKKESFPLTVTSAQKNPTAFYLCASSIRAGEQFFGPGTRLTVL.

The chain carries TRBV29-1 and TRBJ1-2; tentatively, D is TRBD1 (5 bases). CDR1 and CDR2 (germline): SQVTM, ANQGSEA. V was pared by 7 bases and J by 2 bases, with 14 bases between. This CDR3 has 13 amino acids. In nucleotides, the CDR3 is TGCAGCGCCTCGGCGGGGGGGAACTATGGCTACACCTTC. This gives the protein CSASAGGNYGYTF.

V and J are TRBV24-1 and TRBJ2-1, with D maybe TRBD2 (6 bases). Germline assignment: CDR1 KGHDR and CDR2 SFDVKD. The CDR3 covers 13 residues. The ends were cut back, 1 base at V and 9 bases at J, with 9 bases in the middle. The CDR3 spells CATSDLWRGEQFF. CDR3 DNA: TGTGCCACCAGTGATTTATGGCGGGGTGAGCAGTTCTTC.

The CDR3 sequence: CSVVGSGRGDGELFF. The CDR3 bases are TGCAGCGTTGTAGGTAGCGGGAGAGGGGACGGGGAGCTGTTTTTT. The chain combines TRBV29-1 with TRBJ2-2, with TRBD2 matching over 9 bases. CDR1 and CDR2 from the germline V gene are SQVTM and ANQGSEA. The CDR3 is 15 amino acids. J lost 7 bases, V lost 4 bases, and 10 bases had no gene match.

This chain connects TRBV19 to TRBJ1-4; 7 bases are a match to TRBD1. This CDR3 comprises 16 residues. Trimming removed 3 bases from V and 3 bases from J; junction bases left unmatched: 7. The germline V gene encodes CDR1 LNHDA and CDR2 SQIVND (reference sequence). The CDR3 sequence is CASSMGRTGANEKLFF. The CDR3 region has the DNA TGTGCCAGTAGTATGGGCCGGACAGGAGCTAATGAAAAACTGTTTTTT.

This clone was detected only once. J is TRBJ2-6 and V is TRBV15; no firm D call. Trimming shortened V by 1 base and J by 0 bases, and 4 bases separated the two germline ends. This CDR3 has 15 residues. The germline gives CDR1 LNHNV, CDR2 YYDKDF (reference sequence). CDR3 loop: CATSRGVSGANVLTF. Here the CDR3 DNA reads TGTGCCACCAGCAGAGGAGTCTCTGGGGCCAACGTCCTGACTTTC.

The genes are TRBV27 and TRBJ1-5; 9 bases are shared with TRBD1. V was clipped by 3 bases and J by 0 bases; unmatched bases: 9. CDR3 length equals 18 residues. Germline CDR1 MNHEY, CDR2 SMNVEV (reference sequence). The chain's CDR3 is CASSFAGTGMYSNQPQHF. Here the CDR3 DNA reads TGTGCCAGCAGTTTCGCCGGGACAGGGATGTATAGCAATCAGCCCCAGCATTTT.

V is TRBV19 and J is TRBJ2-4; 8 nucleotides match TRBD1. The CDR3 runs 12 residues. CDR1 LNHDA and CDR2 SQIVND come from the germline V gene (reference sequence). V trimming: 8 bases; J trimming: 8 bases; junction bases outside the gene matches: 5. The CDR3 bases are TGTGCCAGTTCCCAGGACAGGGACATTCAGTACTTC. This sequence encodes CASSQDRDIQYF.